The 21 T cell receptor beta chains below all came from one sample that was sequenced in a study of cytomegalovirus exposure and HLA in healthy donors. It was with 60 Vbeta and 13 Jbeta primers that the PCR ran. The repertoire was sequenced with immunoSEQ multiplex PCR; TCRdb's copy has only in-frame clones and lacks some. The data hold about 97,000 clones, with approximately 85% observed a single time. Sequencing was carried out using PBMCs. The origin of the receptors is a man younger than 40 in good health and CMV-seronegative.

The chain is built from TRBV28 and TRBJ1-4; the D gene is possibly TRBD1 (6 bases). The CDR3 has 15 amino acids. Trimming cost V 6 bases and J 8 bases, with 19 bases left between them. Germline loops: CDR1 MDHEN, CDR2 SYDVKM. For the CDR3, the DNA is TGTGCCAGCAGCCCTCCGGGGGGCTTGGAGGAAAAACTGTTTTTT. It yields the protein CASSPPGGLEEKLFF.

The genes are TRBV6-6 and TRBJ2-3; possible D gene TRBD1, 6 bases. CDR1 and CDR2 (germline): MNHNY, SVGAGI (reference sequence). There are 15 residues in the CDR3. Trimming left V 5 bases short and J 2 bases short, with 14 bases between. Here the CDR3 DNA reads TGTGCCAGCAGTCACAGGGACACCTTCACAGATACGCAGTATTTT. As protein: CASSHRDTFTDTQYF.

The J gene is TRBJ1-6, the V gene TRBV2; no clear D gene. From germline, CDR1 is SNHLY and CDR2 FYNNEI. V was cut by 2 bases and J by 7 bases, with 9 bases left in between. The CDR3 loop spans 14 amino acids. The CDR3 bases are TGTGCCAGCAGTGAAAGATTACTAAATTCACCCCTCCACTTT. It translates to CASSERLLNSPLHF.

CDR3 DNA sequence: TGTGCCTGGAGTGACAGGGCCGGTCATGGCGGGGAGCTGTTTTTT. Translation gives CAWSDRAGHGGELFF. The chain combines TRBV30 with TRBJ2-2, with a possible D match to TRBD1 (6 bases). The length of the CDR3 is 15 residues. Per the germline V gene, CDR1 is GTSNPN and CDR2 is SVGIG (reference sequence). Trimming left V 1 base short and J 7 bases short, with 16 bases between.

This sequence joins TRBV6-6 and TRBJ2-7; D ambiguous. This CDR3 has 13 residues. Germline V CDR1 and CDR2: MNHNY, SVGAGI (reference sequence). V was trimmed by 2 bases and J by 1 base, leaving 6 bases between them. CDR3 nucleotide sequence: TGTGCCAGCAGTTACGAGGCGTCCTACGAGCAGTACTTC. It yields the protein CASSYEASYEQYF.

The chain joins TRBV5-6 to TRBJ2-7, with 8 nucleotides matching TRBD1. There are 16 residues in the CDR3. J gave up 1 base and V 0 bases, and 6 bases lay outside the gene matches. Germline CDR1 reads SGHDT; CDR2 reads YYEEEE. For the CDR3, the DNA is TGTGCCAGCAGCTTGGGCATCCGGGACAGGTCCTACGAGCAGTACTTC. This encodes CASSLGIRDRSYEQYF.

The V and J genes are TRBV11-2 and TRBJ1-2; 8 positions agree with TRBD1. Germline-derived CDR1 and CDR2 are SGHAT and FQNNGV. V was clipped by 3 bases and J by 5 bases; unmatched bases: 17. The CDR3 covers 18 residues. The CDR3 reads CASSFLGQGAIGEYGYTF. In DNA, the CDR3 is TGTGCCAGCAGCTTTTTAGGGCAGGGGGCAATCGGAGAGTATGGCTACACCTTC. Complete variable domain (other parts from reference TRBV11-2 and TRBJ1-2): EAGVAQSPRYKIIEKRQSVAFWCNPISGHATLYWYQQILGQGPKLLIQFQNNGVVDDSQLPKDRFSAERLKGVDSTLKIQPAKLEDSAVYLCASSFLGQGAIGEYGYTFGSGTRLTVV.

Here the CDR3 DNA reads TGTGCCAGCACATTAGGGGGTAGCTCCTACAATGAGCAGTTCTTC. Protein: CASTLGGSSYNEQFF. The V call is TRBV9, the J call TRBJ2-1, with D possibly being TRBD1 (6 bases). The V end lost 6 bases, the J end lost 0 bases, and 13 bases lay between the germline ends. Germline V CDR1 and CDR2: SGDLS, YYNGEE. The CDR3 has 15 residues.

This clone was observed a few times. J is TRBJ2-4 and V is TRBV29-1, with TRBD1 as a possible D gene (5 bases). This CDR3 contains 17 residues. Trimming shortened V by 0 bases and J by 0 bases, and 15 bases separated the two germline ends. Germline CDR1 SQVTM, CDR2 ANQGSEA. The CDR3 DNA is TGCAGCGTTGAAGAAGGAGCCTACAGGCTAGCCAAAAACATTCAGTACTTC. This codes for CSVEEGAYRLAKNIQYF.

The rearrangement uses TRBV30 and TRBJ2-7; D unresolved. The CDR3 runs 14 residues. The germline gives CDR1 GTSNPN, CDR2 SVGIG (reference sequence). The V and J ends lost 1 base and 4 bases respectively, with 14 bases between them. The CDR3 DNA sequence: TGTGCCTGGAGTGCCCCCCGGTTAAAGTACGAGCAGTACTTC. This codes for CAWSAPRLKYEQYF.

V is TRBV11-1 and J is TRBJ1-4, with D tentatively TRBD1 (5 bases). V dropped 5 bases and J dropped 7 bases, with 17 bases sitting between them. Germline V gene data show CDR1 as SGHAT and CDR2 as FQDESV (reference sequence). The CDR3 contains 15 residues. The DNA for the CDR3 is TGTGCCAGCAGCCCGGGGTCCTCCGGGGGTGAAAAACTGTTTTTT. Translated: CASSPGSSGGEKLFF.

The rearrangement uses TRBV30 and TRBJ2-3; D gene uncertain. This CDR3 is built from 16 residues. Germline V gene sequence: CDR1 GTSNPN, CDR2 SVGIG (reference sequence). Trimming removed 0 bases from V and 5 bases from J, with 18 bases in between. The CDR3 loop is CAWSVLRSTWRDTQYF. The CDR3 DNA sequence: TGTGCCTGGAGTGTACTGAGGTCGACGTGGAGAGATACGCAGTATTTT.

The chain joins TRBV7-8 to TRBJ2-7, with 11 bases lining up with TRBD2. V shed 1 base, J shed 3 bases, and the junction held 5 bases outside the gene matches. CDR1 is SGHVS and CDR2 is FQNEAQ in the germline V gene. The CDR3 loop spans 16 amino acids. The CDR3 loop reads CASSLGTSGLVYEQYF. The DNA for the CDR3 is TGTGCCAGCAGCTTAGGGACTAGCGGGTTAGTCTACGAGCAGTACTTC. The full variable domain, in which reference TRBV7-8 and TRBJ2-7 provide the parts outside the CDR3, is GAGVSQSPRYKVAKRGQDVALRCDPISGHVSLFWYQQALGQGPEFLTYFQNEAQLDKSGLPSDRFFAERPEGSVSTLKIQRTQQEDSAVYLCASSLGTSGLVYEQYFGPGTRLTVT.

The J gene is TRBJ1-2, the V gene TRBV28; 9 bases are a match to TRBD1. This CDR3 contains 15 residues. Losses at the gene ends were 5 bases for V and 7 bases for J; bases not matched to a gene: 11. Germline CDR1 and CDR2: MDHEN and SYDVKM. CDR3 nucleotides: TGTGCCAGCAGTCCGGAGGACAGGGGAAGCGGTGGCTACACCTTC. Translating it yields CASSPEDRGSGGYTF.

This CDR3 is CASSEVPGSWSYEQYF. The CDR3 DNA follows: TGTGCCAGCAGTGAAGTGCCAGGGTCTTGGTCCTACGAGCAGTACTTC. The chain joins TRBV6-1 to TRBJ2-7, with D perhaps TRBD1 (5 bases). The germline gives CDR1 MNHNS, CDR2 SASEGT. Trimming removed 1 base at V and 1 base at J, with 14 bases between. The CDR3 is 16 residues long.

This clone appeared a single time. This chain links TRBV4-1 with TRBJ1-5; possible D gene TRBD1, 5 bases. In germline, CDR1 is MGHRA, CDR2 YSYEKL. CDR3 length: 19 amino acids. Deletions cut 0 bases from V and 7 bases from J, with 25 bases between. CDR3 DNA: TGCGCCAGCAGCCAAGAAGTGAGTCTTTCGGGGGGGATCAGCCAGCCCCAGCATTTT. It encodes CASSQEVSLSGGISQPQHF.

V gene TRBV5-1 combines with J gene TRBJ1-2, with a tentative D call TRBD1 (6 bases). CDR3 length equals 14 residues. Trimming shortened V by 2 bases and J by 4 bases, and 12 bases separated the two germline ends. CDR1 SGHRS and CDR2 YFSETQ come from the germline V gene. The CDR3 coding sequence is TGCGCCAGCAGCTTAGGAAACAGGGCCTATGGCTACACCTTC. Protein: CASSLGNRAYGYTF.

This clone has only a few counts. The rearrangement uses TRBV5-1 and TRBJ1-2; D perhaps matches TRBD1 (5 bases). CDR3 size: 14 residues. V was trimmed by 0 bases and J by 6 bases, leaving 12 bases between them. Germline-derived CDR1 and CDR2 are SGHRS and YFSETQ. The CDR3 region has the DNA TGCGCCAGCAGCTTGGCGGGGGGGAGTAATGGCTACACCTTC. As protein: CASSLAGGSNGYTF.

V and J are TRBV2 and TRBJ2-2, with TRBD2 identical over 7 bases. Germline loops: CDR1 SNHLY, CDR2 FYNNEI. The CDR3 length is 15 residues. V was clipped by 4 bases and J by 4 bases; unmatched bases: 6. CDR3 sequence reads: CASSAAGVGTGELFF. Here the CDR3 DNA reads TGTGCCAGCAGTGCGGCGGGAGTGGGCACCGGGGAGCTGTTTTTT.

The rearrangement links TRBV10-3 to TRBJ1-1; D is perhaps TRBD1 (6 bases). This CDR3 has 18 residues. V lost 4 bases and J lost 4, with 25 bases in between. Germline loops: CDR1 ENHRY, CDR2 SYGVKD. In DNA form, the CDR3 reads TGTGCCATCAGTGGGGATTGGGCAGGGGCCCTTAGAGGCACTGAAGCTTTCTTT. Its translation: CAISGDWAGALRGTEAFF.

The chain carries TRBV30 and TRBJ2-1; TRBD1 is a possible D gene (6 bases). Per germline, CDR1 GTSNPN and CDR2 SVGIG (reference sequence). The length of the CDR3 is 14 residues. V lost 1 base and J lost 3, with 10 bases in between. The CDR3, as DNA: TGTGCCTGGAGTGCAGGGGTCCGCTACAATGAGCAGTTCTTC. It yields the protein CAWSAGVRYNEQFF.